The 9 T cell receptor beta chains reported below all come from one sample, sequenced in a study of CD8 T cells in ankylosing spondylitis. Each CDR3 protein is one row after TCRdb ran MiXCR on the 5' RACE reads. The repertoire holds 290,000 or so distinct CDR3 sequences, with 20% to 25% as singletons. The sequencing sample was made of blood, either unsorted or a sorted T cell fraction (not recorded which). The receptors derive from a female donor with ankylosing spondylitis or in good health (not recorded which).

This clonotype has just a few counts. The gene calls are TRBV10-3 and TRBJ1-2; weak D call: TRBD1 (5 bases). Germline CDR1 ENHRY, CDR2 SYGVKD. The CDR3 runs 18 residues. Trimming pared 2 bases from V and 0 bases from J, leaving 19 bases between. CDR3 bases: TGTGCCATCAGTGAGGTGGACTCAAGGGGCATAGCTAACTATGGCTACACCTTC. Amino acids: CAISEVDSRGIANYGYTF.

The V gene is TRBV29-1, the J gene TRBJ2-3; D is possibly TRBD1 (6 bases). The CDR3 covers 14 residues. From germline, CDR1 is SQVTM and CDR2 ANQGSEA. The V and J ends lost 6 bases and 5 bases respectively, with 18 bases between them. The DNA for the CDR3 is TGCAGCGTGCCTCCGGGACAAAGAGGAGATACGCAGTATTTT. Its protein is CSVPPGQRGDTQYF.

This clonotype was counted a few times. The V gene is TRBV7-3, the J gene TRBJ2-3; D gene ambiguous. V lost 0 bases to trimming and J lost 3 bases, with 7 bases between them. CDR1 and CDR2 from the germline V gene are SGHTA and FQGTGA. The CDR3 has 14 residues. The chain's CDR3 is CASSLTGWTDTQYF. The CDR3 DNA sequence: TGTGCCAGCAGCTTAACTGGTTGGACAGATACGCAGTATTTT.

This clonotype was observed a few times. V is TRBV20-1 and J is TRBJ1-2; no firm D call. CDR1 DFQATT and CDR2 SNEGSKA come from the germline V gene (reference sequence). The CDR3 has 11 residues. Trimming stripped 0 bases from V and 3 bases from J, with 2 bases between. The CDR3 region has the DNA TGCAGTGCTAGAGAGTACTATGGCTACACCTTC. Protein sequence: CSAREYYGYTF.

This clonotype occurred many times. The genes are TRBV20-1 and TRBJ1-1; D gene uncertain. The CDR3 totals 14 residues. Per germline, CDR1 DFQATT and CDR2 SNEGSKA (reference sequence). The V and J ends lost 1 base and 0 bases respectively, with 9 bases between them. The CDR3 coding sequence is TGCAGTGCTAGAGTCAGCAGCATGAACACTGAAGCTTTCTTT. As protein: CSARVSSMNTEAFF.

This chain links TRBV20-1 with TRBJ2-3, with 16 bases that match TRBD2. CDR1 and CDR2 (germline): DFQATT, SNEGSKA (reference sequence). The CDR3 extends over 15 amino acids. V trimming: 6 bases; J trimming: 2 bases; junction bases outside the gene matches: 2. CDR3 DNA: TGCAGTGCGGGGACTAGCGGGAGGGCCACAGATACGCAGTATTTT. Amino acid sequence: CSAGTSGRATDTQYF.

This clonotype was detected only a few times. The rearrangement links TRBV20-1 to TRBJ2-7; 12 bases agree with TRBD2. V shed 5 bases and J 6 bases; nucleotides not matched to a gene: 14. The CDR3 has 16 residues. CDR1 and CDR2 (germline): DFQATT, SNEGSKA (reference sequence). The CDR3 region is CSAQLAGGEGASEQYF. The CDR3 DNA follows: TGCAGTGCTCAACTAGCGGGAGGAGAGGGAGCTAGCGAGCAGTACTTC.

V is TRBV6-1 and J is TRBJ1-5; no clear D gene. V was shortened by 7 bases and J by 0 bases, with 10 bases between the two germline ends. This CDR3 has 14 amino acids. The germline V gene encodes CDR1 MNHNS and CDR2 SASEGT. The CDR3 spells CASKRGYSNQPQHF. CDR3 coding DNA: TGTGCCAGCAAAAGAGGATATAGCAATCAGCCCCAGCATTTT.

In its sample, this clonotype was seen many times. This sequence joins TRBV29-1 and TRBJ1-4; possible D gene TRBD1, 5 bases. Trimming took off 6 bases at V and 8 bases at J, with 19 bases between the two ends. In germline, CDR1 is SQVTM, CDR2 ANQGSEA. The CDR3 has 14 residues. CDR3 nucleotides: TGCAGCGTCCGACCCGCAGGGAGAAGGGAAAAACTGTTTTTT. It specifies CSVRPAGRREKLFF.